This TCR beta chain was recovered during a study of T cells after yellow fever vaccination. Turning to the study itself: SMART-Seq v4 Ultra Low Input prepared the low-cell-number fractions. Overall study findings and caveats: The booster response re-showed most primary clones: around 97% CD4, approximately 85% CD8.

Germline trimming cut 6 bases from V and 4 bases from J; bases unmatched to any gene: 9. CDR3 length: 15 residues. The germline V gene encodes CDR1 DFQATT and CDR2 SNEGSKA (reference sequence). Note on this clonotype: The antigen is undetermined.

MiXCR was run by TCRdb on the 5' RACE reads, yielding one entry per CDR3 protein. This table holds about 500,000 distinct CDR3 sequences, 17% found once. This TCR came from a man between 18 and 35 years old who received the YFV17D yellow fever vaccine. The sample in question was PBMCs, obtained more than 4 days after the first yellow fever vaccination. The chain has TRBV20-1 and TRBJ1-5, with 10 bases lining up with TRBD1. Here the CDR3 DNA reads TGCAGTGCCAGGGACAGGGGAAGGTGGAATCAGCCCCAGCATTTT. Protein sequence: CSARDRGRWNQPQHF.